Listed below are T cell receptor beta chains from one sample, sequenced in a study of blood T cell repertoires in COVID-19. Libraries were prepared by immunoSEQ multiplex PCR; TCRdb keeps only in-frame clonotypes and omits some of them. The sample records roughly 90,000 clones, roughly four fifths being singletons. The sample taken for sequencing was peripheral blood. The receptors stem from a woman aged 70 to 79 with acute or convalescent COVID-19. CDR3s leave out the opening cysteine and the closing phenylalanine or tryptophan.

TRBV7-2,TRBJ1-5,ASSLTGNQPQH
TRBV11-2,TRBJ1-1,ASSDYSNTEAF
TRBV19,TRBJ1-3,ASSAENTIY
TRBV19,TRBJ1-2,ASSSLTTGGGGYT
TRBV6-5,TRBJ1-5,ASRRQGQSNQPQH
TRBV7-2,TRBJ1-1,ASSLITGGVDAF
TRBV5-1,TRBJ1-2,ASRYSDSVNYGYT
TRBV5-5,TRBJ1-6,ASSPATEGNSPLH
TRBV5-4,TRBJ2-3,ASSGRSGDTQY
TRBV5-6,TRBJ1-5,ASSLYTGGGSQPQH
TRBV6-5,TRBJ1-1,ASNFRTGENTEAF
TRBV5-1,TRBJ1-5,ASSFSGGGNQPQH
TRBV9,TRBJ2-1,ASSPSSGGAQGEQF
TRBV19,TRBJ2-1,ASRDFDTTKYNEQF
TRBV28,TRBJ2-2,ASRYRGNSGELF
TRBV18,TRBJ1-1,ASSLGTLDYTEAF
TRBV11-3,TRBJ1-2,ASSSQGNYGYT
TRBV7-8,TRBJ1-4,ASARRRSNEKLF
TRBV10-1,TRBJ1-1,ASSDSGISGGTEAF
TRBV6-5,TRBJ1-1,ATTGQGVGTEAF
TRBV30,TRBJ2-1,AWAEGRGSF
TRBV7-6,TRBJ2-2,ASSWSRSEDTGELF
TRBV14,TRBJ1-1,ASSTRPGQGSGEAF
TRBV14,TRBJ1-1,ASSQDFGRVNTEAF
TRBV10-3,TRBJ2-7,AISETGTGGAEQY
TRBV7-6,TRBJ1-1,ASSSGQSHTEAF
TRBV7-2,TRBJ1-4,ASRLAGGDEKLF
TRBV4-1,TRBJ1-1,ASSQYKPGAGTEAF
TRBV3-1/TRBV3-2,TRBJ1-2,ASSRGAGAADGYT
TRBV30,TRBJ1-2,AWGREGVTFYGYT
TRBV7-8,TRBJ2-5,ASSREGQETQY
TRBV5-1,TRBJ1-1,ASSFGTGSTEAF
TRBV28,TRBJ1-2,ASRLTGGRYGYT
TRBV6-6,TRBJ2-2,ASTGGADTGELF
TRBV5-6,TRBJ1-4,ASSLGQAPEKLF
TRBV7-3,TRBJ1-1,ASSLSGVGGTEAF
TRBV3-1/TRBV3-2,TRBJ2-2,ASSPRDLNTGELF
TRBV6-1,TRBJ1-4,ASSEPRTRGKLF
TRBV5-6,TRBJ1-1,ASSLGSRAFGAF
TRBV15,TRBJ1-3,ATSTTGSSGNTIY
TRBV24-1,TRBJ2-7,ATSDPGQGYEQY
TRBV25-1,TRBJ1-2,ASSEFGSDYLQGGYT
TRBV28,TRBJ2-7,ASSSPDWEQY
TRBV25-1,TRBJ2-1,ASSDPGGGSYNEQF
TRBV7-9,TRBJ1-1,ASSLRDRGLYTEAF
TRBV5-5,TRBJ1-1,ASSLWPGGSNTEAF
TRBV2,TRBJ2-3,ASSVAGREDTQY
TRBV11-2,TRBJ1-4,ASSQGTDWMTGGFEKLF
TRBV10-3,TRBJ2-2,AISGAGQNTGELF
TRBV28,TRBJ1-3,ASSLFGSFGGGSDGNTIY
TRBV6-5,TRBJ1-5,ASSPDRGQPQH
TRBV10-1,TRBJ1-5,ATQQSHRVCNQPQH